The clone carrying this T cell receptor (beta chain) was recorded at least ten times. TCRdb reanalysed the RT-PCR reads using MiXCR and keeps one entry per CDR3 protein. Among about 680,000 distinct CDR3 sequences, 14% were seen once, and the ten largest hold about 3.6%. J gave up 2 bases and V 0 bases, and 7 bases lay outside the gene matches. CDR1 is DFQATT and CDR2 is SNEGSKA in the germline V gene (reference sequence). The CDR3 runs to 15 residues. Material for sequencing was memory CD4+ T cells from blood. The source is a female donor in good health, serving as a healthy control. This chain links TRBV20-1 with TRBJ2-7, with TRBD2 identical over 7 bases. The CDR3 spells CSARETLANTYEQYF. The CDR3 nucleotides are TGCAGTGCTAGAGAGACACTAGCGAATACCTACGAGCAGTACTTC.